The 20 T cell receptor beta chains below were found in one sample sequenced in a study of T cells in Graves' hyperthyroidism and ophthalmopathy. Amplification of TCR beta CDR3 regions was performed using RNA transcripts as template. First-round RT-PCR of the TCR CDR3 relied on the HTBI primer set. TCRdb re-called the multiplex PCR reads through MiXCR, storing one row per CDR3 protein. The profile shows about 100,000 distinct CDR3 sequences, roughly 15% of them singletons. The material sequenced was blood. The receptors shown here come from a woman between 45 and 60 years old with Graves' hyperthyroidism.

This clonotype was seen many times. This chain connects TRBV14 to TRBJ2-5, with a possible D match to TRBD1 (6 bases). This CDR3 is built from 15 residues. Between the trimmed V and J ends, which lost 4 bases and 2 bases, there was a span of 14 bases. Germline V gene data show CDR1 as SGHDN and CDR2 as FVKESK. CDR3: CASSLLAGVQETQYF. The CDR3 DNA sequence: TGTGCCAGCAGCCTCCTTGCAGGGGTTCAAGAGACCCAGTACTTC.

Ten or more counts support this clonotype. The rearrangement uses TRBV6-1 and TRBJ1-2, with 11 bases matching TRBD1. Losses at the gene ends were 6 bases for V and 8 bases for J; bases not matched to a gene: 5. CDR1 is MNHNS and CDR2 is SASEGT in the germline V gene. The CDR3 length is 13 residues. The CDR3 here is CASRGQGDIGYTF. The CDR3 bases are TGTGCCAGCAGGGGACAGGGGGATATCGGCTACACCTTC.

This clonotype came up many times. The chain combines TRBV28 with TRBJ1-1, with D tentatively TRBD1 (6 bases). V was shortened by 6 bases and J by 0 bases, with 11 bases between the two germline ends. Germline CDR1 and CDR2: MDHEN and SYDVKM. CDR3 length equals 14 residues. The CDR3: CASSRRGMNTEAFF. The CDR3 DNA reads as TGTGCCAGCAGCCGCAGGGGAATGAACACTGAAGCTTTCTTT.

This clonotype was recorded many times. J is TRBJ1-5 and V is TRBV27; TRBD1 aligns across 8 bases. The germline gives CDR1 MNHEY, CDR2 SMNVEV (reference sequence). The CDR3 totals 15 residues. V gave up 6 bases and J gave up 1 base; unmatched junction bases: 5. The CDR3 DNA sequence: TGTGCCAGCAGCCTCGACAGGGGAAGCAATCAGCCCCAGCATTTT. Amino acid sequence: CASSLDRGSNQPQHF.

At least ten counts were recorded for this clonotype. The J gene is TRBJ2-3, the V gene TRBV6-1; unclear D gene. V lost 5 bases and J lost 4, with 13 bases in between. CDR1 is MNHNS and CDR2 is SASEGT in the germline V gene. The CDR3 has 14 amino acids. The CDR3 bases are TGTGCCAGCAGTTACACCATGATGCCAGATACGCAGTATTTT. Translated, it gives CASSYTMMPDTQYF.

This clonotype has ten or more counts. The rearrangement uses TRBV28 and TRBJ2-2; the match to TRBD2 covers 14 bases. With V trimmed by 4 bases and J by 9 bases, 10 bases remained unmatched. CDR1 and CDR2 from the germline V gene are MDHEN and SYDVKM. The CDR3 covers 17 residues. The DNA for the CDR3 is TGTGCCAGCAGTTCCCTAAGGACTAGCGGGAGGAACTGGGAGCTGTTTTTT. Protein: CASSSLRTSGRNWELFF.

This clonotype appeared many times. The V and J genes are TRBV6-2 or TRBV6-3 and TRBJ2-3, with 12 bases lining up with TRBD2. J was trimmed by 5 bases and V by 5 bases; bases with no gene match: 5. Germline CDR1 and CDR2: MNHEY and SVGEGT. There are 15 residues in the CDR3. Here the CDR3 DNA reads TGTGCCAGCAGTACAAGACTAGCGGGAGAAGATACGCAGTATTTT. Residues: CASSTRLAGEDTQYF.

There are a few counts of this clonotype. The chain recombines TRBV4-1 with TRBJ2-6, with unresolved D. Per germline, CDR1 MGHRA and CDR2 YSYEKL. The CDR3 has 18 amino acids. The V end lost 3 bases, the J end lost 0 bases, and 15 bases lay between the germline ends. The CDR3 region is CASSQTPFRPSGANVLTF. The CDR3 region has the DNA TGCGCCAGCAGCCAGACACCGTTCCGCCCCTCTGGGGCCAACGTCCTGACTTTC.

This clonotype occurred many times. This chain uses TRBV2 with TRBJ2-1; TRBD2 agrees at 9 bases. V lost 6 bases and J lost 5; bases outside the gene matches: 2. The CDR3 spans 13 residues. Germline assignment: CDR1 SNHLY and CDR2 FYNNEI. In DNA form, the CDR3 reads TGTGCCAGCAGCCGACTAGCGGACAATGAGCAGTTCTTC. Its translation is CASSRLADNEQFF.

The V call is TRBV2, the J call TRBJ2-5; 14 bases align to TRBD2. Germline CDR1 reads SNHLY; CDR2 reads FYNNEI. Germline trimming cut 8 bases from V and 1 base from J; bases unmatched to any gene: 9. The CDR3 has 17 residues. The CDR3 loop is CASAGTSGSVAQETQYF. For the CDR3, the DNA is TGTGCCAGCGCCGGGACTAGCGGGAGCGTCGCCCAAGAGACCCAGTACTTC.

At least ten counts were recorded for this clonotype. V is TRBV20-1 and J is TRBJ2-7; D may be TRBD2 (5 bases). The CDR3 has 14 residues. Trimming left V 3 bases short and J 0 bases short, with 12 bases between. The germline V gene has CDR1 DFQATT and CDR2 SNEGSKA (reference sequence). The CDR3, as DNA: TGCAGTGCTAGTTCGGACTCGACCTCCTACGAGCAGTACGTC. Translating gives CSASSDSTSYEQYV.

The chain carries TRBV30 and TRBJ2-7; 9 bases line up with TRBD1. After removal of 0 bases from V and 6 bases from J, the junction contained 15 bases not matched to a gene. The CDR3 extends over 17 amino acids. Germline values: CDR1 GTSNPN, CDR2 SVGIG (reference sequence). The CDR3, as DNA: TGTGCCTGGAGTGTTTTGGCGGGGGTGGGACAGGGATTCGAGCAGTACTTC. It is translated as CAWSVLAGVGQGFEQYF.

This clonotype showed up just a few times. CDR3 sequence reads: CASSFKRGSEQYF. The CDR3 nucleotides read TGCGCCAGCAGCTTTAAAAGGGGATCCGAGCAGTACTTC. J is TRBJ2-7 and V is TRBV5-1; a weak D match, TRBD1 (5 bases). The V end was cut by 2 bases, the J end by 6 bases, with 12 bases between. This CDR3 has 13 amino acids. Germline-derived CDR1 and CDR2 are SGHRS and YFSETQ.

This clonotype was observed at least ten times. V usage is TRBV7-8 and J usage is TRBJ2-2; TRBD1 aligns across 8 bases. J was trimmed by 4 bases and V by 4 bases; bases with no gene match: 8. The CDR3 is 16 amino acids. CDR1 and CDR2 from the germline V gene are SGHVS and FQNEAQ. CDR3 nucleotides: TGTGCCAGCAGCTCGCCGGACAGGGTACCCACCGGGGAGCTGTTTTTT. Its translation: CASSSPDRVPTGELFF.

This clonotype was recorded at least ten times. V gene TRBV5-4 combines with J gene TRBJ1-2; TRBD1 matches at 7 bases. The CDR3 consists of 16 residues. The V segment lost 2 bases and the J segment 0 bases; nucleotides outside the gene matches: 7. Germline V gene data show CDR1 as SGHNT and CDR2 as YYREEE (reference sequence). Here the CDR3 reads CASSFGRGKPNYGYTF. The CDR3 DNA sequence: TGTGCCAGCAGCTTTGGCAGGGGGAAACCTAACTATGGCTACACCTTC.

This clonotype was counted ten times or more. The chain combines TRBV6-1 with TRBJ1-5; 7 bases agree with TRBD1. Germline-derived CDR1 and CDR2 are MNHNS and SASEGT. Trimming took 6 bases from V and 2 from J; bases not matched to a gene: 22. The CDR3 runs 20 residues. CDR3 sequence: CASRQLDSRGSRARNQPQHF. The CDR3 DNA is TGTGCCAGCAGGCAATTGGATAGCAGGGGGTCGAGGGCGCGCAATCAGCCCCAGCATTTT.

This clonotype was found many times. The rearrangement uses TRBV11-3 and TRBJ2-1; unclear D gene. CDR3 length: 14 residues. The germline gives CDR1 SGHNT, CDR2 YENEEA. Between the trimmed V and J ends, which lost 4 bases and 5 bases, there was a span of 12 bases. In DNA, the CDR3 is TGTGCCAGCAGCTCCACGGGTGGGGACAATGAGCAGTTCTTC. It encodes CASSSTGGDNEQFF.

This clonotype was recorded at least ten times. The chain couples TRBV11-2 to TRBJ1-1; the D gene is possibly TRBD1 (5 bases). The CDR3 is made up of 15 amino acids. Germline values: CDR1 SGHAT, CDR2 FQNNGV. V dropped 5 bases and J dropped 1 base, with 14 bases sitting between them. This CDR3 is CASSKGWVSNTEAFF. For the CDR3, the DNA is TGTGCCAGCAGCAAGGGGTGGGTCTCGAACACTGAAGCTTTCTTT.

Only a few counts were recorded for this clonotype. The V and J genes are TRBV2 and TRBJ2-5; 14 bases match TRBD2. The trim removed 9 bases at V and 5 bases at J, leaving 5 bases unmatched. This CDR3 is built from 14 residues. Germline assignment: CDR1 SNHLY and CDR2 FYNNEI. CDR3 in DNA: TGTGCCAGAACCAGACTAGCGGGAGGGGAGACCCAGTACTTC. It codes for CARTRLAGGETQYF. Complete variable domain (other parts from reference TRBV2 and TRBJ2-5): EPEVTQTPSHQVTQMGQEVILRCVPISNHLYFYWYRQILGQKVEFLVSFYNNEISEKSEIFDDQFSVERPDGSNFTLKIRSTKLEDSAMYFCARTRLAGGETQYFGPGTRLLVL.

This clonotype was picked up a small number of times. V gene TRBV4-2 combines with J gene TRBJ2-2, with D possibly matching TRBD1 (6 bases). Per the germline V gene, CDR1 is LGHNA and CDR2 is YNFKEQ. Trimming shortened V by 7 bases and J by 3 bases, and 15 bases separated the two germline ends. CDR3 length: 15 residues. As DNA, the CDR3 is TGTGCCAGCACCTTACAGAGGGGGTACACCGGGGAGCTGTTTTTT. Translating gives CASTLQRGYTGELFF.